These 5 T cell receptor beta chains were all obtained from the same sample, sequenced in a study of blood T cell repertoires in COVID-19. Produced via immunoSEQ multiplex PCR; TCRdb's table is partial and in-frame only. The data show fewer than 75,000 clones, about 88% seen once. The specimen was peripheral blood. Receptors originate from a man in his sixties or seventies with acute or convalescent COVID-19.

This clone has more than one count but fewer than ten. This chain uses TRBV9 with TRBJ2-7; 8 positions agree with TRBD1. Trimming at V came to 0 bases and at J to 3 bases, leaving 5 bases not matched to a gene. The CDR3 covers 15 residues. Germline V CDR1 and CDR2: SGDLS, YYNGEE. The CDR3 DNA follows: TGTGCCAGCAGCGTAGAAACAGGGGGAAGCTACGAGCAGTACTTC. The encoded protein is CASSVETGGSYEQYF.

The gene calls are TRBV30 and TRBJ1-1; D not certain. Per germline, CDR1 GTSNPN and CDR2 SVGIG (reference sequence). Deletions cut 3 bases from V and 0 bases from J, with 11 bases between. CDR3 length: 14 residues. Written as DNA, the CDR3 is TGTGCCTGGAGCCGAAACAACGTGAACACTGAAGCTTTCTTT. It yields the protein CAWSRNNVNTEAFF.

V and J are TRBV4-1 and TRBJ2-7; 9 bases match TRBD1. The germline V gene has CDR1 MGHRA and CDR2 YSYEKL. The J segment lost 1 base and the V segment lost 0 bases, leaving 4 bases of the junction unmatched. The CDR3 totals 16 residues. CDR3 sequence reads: CASSQDPGTGSYEQYF. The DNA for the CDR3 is TGCGCCAGCAGCCAAGACCCCGGGACAGGGTCCTACGAGCAGTACTTC.

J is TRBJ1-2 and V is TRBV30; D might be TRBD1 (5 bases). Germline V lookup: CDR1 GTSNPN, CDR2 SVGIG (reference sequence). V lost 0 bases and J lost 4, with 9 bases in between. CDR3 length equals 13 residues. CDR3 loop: CAWSVGVGYGYTF. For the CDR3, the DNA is TGTGCCTGGAGTGTAGGGGTGGGCTATGGCTACACCTTC.

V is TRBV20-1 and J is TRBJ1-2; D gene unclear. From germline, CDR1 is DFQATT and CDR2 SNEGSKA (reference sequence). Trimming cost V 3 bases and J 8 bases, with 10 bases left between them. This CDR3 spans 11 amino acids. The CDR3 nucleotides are TGCAGTGCTAGGGATGGGAGAGGCTACACCTTC. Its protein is CSARDGRGYTF.